This record covers a single TCR beta chain. The repertoire was sequenced with immunoSEQ multiplex PCR; TCRdb's copy has only in-frame clones and lacks some. The sample lists about 200,000 clones, around 87% seen once, with 3% to 3.5% in the top ten. This sample was taken from a study of blood T cell repertoires in COVID-19. CDR3 size: 14 residues. CDR1 and CDR2 (germline): SGHTA, FQGNSA. Trimming cost V 1 base and J 7 bases; bases outside gene matches: 6. This sequence joins TRBV7-2 and TRBJ1-2, with 7 bases aligning to TRBD1. What was sequenced was peripheral blood. This receptor was obtained from a man between 60 and 75 years old with acute or convalescent COVID-19. Here the CDR3 DNA reads TGTGCCAGCAGCTTAGGAGGGGGCGCTCTTGGCTACACCTTC. Its protein is CASSLGGGALGYTF.